The sequence of this T cell receptor (beta chain) was determined in a study of CD8 T cells in ankylosing spondylitis (dated by TCRdb to about 2017). Regarding the complete study: T cell receptor beta repertoires were profiled in healthy donors and ankylosing spondylitis patients so that disease-linked TCR variants could be found. Peripheral blood was sampled, and synovial fluid was also collected from ankylosing spondylitis patients. The whole study cohort included 108 healthy donors and 25 ankylosing spondylitis patients.

CDR3 length: 14 amino acids, cysteine to phenylalanine. Only the CDR3 DNA is retained, 42 bases long and in frame from the first base. V loses 1 base, J loses 1 base, and the germline ends lie 9 bases apart. In the germline V gene, CDR1 corresponds to SGDLS and CDR2 to YYNGEE. The sequencer was an Illumina HiSeq 2500. TCR beta libraries were prepared by quantitative 5'-RACE with molecular barcodes. The study's processing was this. Disease-linked TCR variants were identified with a new computational method built on a probabilistic model of VDJ rearrangement. The public reads were run again by TCRdb, first through fastp at Q25 and then through MiXCR, and only productive beta chains were kept. Merged by CDR3 protein, the rows form single entries marked with the most common genes and DNA. The V and J calls, along with clone size, are taken from TCRdb and not from the paper's own processing. The sample table contains around 770,000 distinct CDR3 sequences; only one count was recorded for 10% to 15% of them. More than 0.5% of the sample belongs to the ten largest clones.

This clonotype was observed a few times. Its specific antigen is unknown. Base qualities are not provided; no much larger clone lies one nucleotide away. The investigation overall reported the following: Some motif variants had previously been reported in the synovial fluid and blood of reactive arthritis patients, which suggests shared mechanisms of disease initiation. A CD8+ phenotype was shown by the disease-linked clones, which were found at relatively low frequencies in peripheral blood. The disease-linked clones were reported to be significantly enriched in matched synovial fluid samples from ankylosing spondylitis patients. A TCR beta motif made up of seven or eight highly homologous amino acid variants appeared to be characteristic of blood from ankylosing spondylitis patients.

Sequences were obtained from blood, either unsorted or a sorted T cell fraction (not recorded which). This TCR derives from a male donor with ankylosing spondylitis. The chain uses TRBV9 and TRBJ2-7; a confident D gene designation cannot be given. The CDR3 protein is CASSVMSGSYEQYF. The bases are TGTGCCAGCAGCGTAATGTCGGGTTCCTACGAGCAGTACTTC.